This is a list of T cell receptor beta chains from one sample in a study of T-cell reconstitution after alpha-beta-depleted transplantation in children. TCRdb fed the PCR reads into MiXCR, producing one record per CDR3 protein. The sample has around 600,000 distinct CDR3 sequences; roughly 17% are singletons. The specimen comprised PBMCs from the stem cell graft donor, sampled from the stem cell graft. The receptors shown here come from a human donor who donated a stem cell graft to a child with acute myeloid leukemia. Both conserved end residues are part of each CDR3. The order of the fields is clone size, J gene, D gene, V gene, CDR3 protein, CDR3 DNA. The D gene is left open where the match is weak. The size entry is marked missing in some rows and otherwise reads once, few, many or a size class.

>-|TRBJ2-3|-|TRBV6-5
CASSYSAERGATDTQYF
TGTGCCAGCAGTTATTCCGCGGAGAGGGGGGCGACAGATACGCAGTATTTT
>-|TRBJ1-1|-|TRBV20-1
CSARATGNTEAFF
TGCAGTGCTAGAGCGACAGGGAACACTGAAGCTTTCTTT
>few|TRBJ2-5|-|TRBV5-6
CASSLAAGSSETQYF
TGTGCCAGCAGCTTGGCGGCAGGGTCAAGCGAGACCCAGTACTTC
>-|TRBJ1-1|-|TRBV7-9
CASNSYMNTEAFF
TGTGCCAGCAATTCCTACATGAACACTGAAGCTTTCTTT
>-|TRBJ2-1|-|TRBV29-1
CSVVDSYNEQFF
TGCAGCGTCGTAGATTCCTACAATGAGCAGTTCTTC
>-|TRBJ1-1|TRBD1|TRBV2
CASRQGTEAFF
TGTGCCAGCCGACAGGGCACTGAAGCTTTCTTT
>few|TRBJ1-6|-|TRBV9
CASSADLNSPLHF
TGTGCCAGCAGCGCCGACCTGAATTCACCCCTCCACTTT
>few|TRBJ1-6|-|TRBV12-3/TRBV12-4
CASSTLGGGSPLHF
TGTGCCAGCAGCACCTTAGGAGGGGGATCACCCCTCCACTTT
>many|TRBJ1-5|TRBD1|TRBV20-1
CSARLTGGGQPQHF
TGCAGTGCTAGACTCACAGGGGGCGGACAGCCCCAGCATTTT
>many|TRBJ2-5|TRBD1|TRBV29-1
CSVGQGSQETQYF
TGCAGCGTAGGACAGGGAAGCCAAGAGACCCAGTACTTC
>many|TRBJ2-7|-|TRBV7-3
CASSPQQVSIGEQYF
TGTGCCAGCAGCCCTCAACAGGTGTCTATCGGCGAGCAGTACTTC
>many|TRBJ1-1|-|TRBV10-3
CAISGGNTEAFF
TGTGCCATCAGTGGAGGGAACACTGAAGCTTTCTTT
>many|TRBJ1-3|-|TRBV7-2
CASSAPDAQFSGNTIYF
TGTGCCAGCAGCGCCCCTGACGCACAATTCTCTGGAAACACCATATATTTT
>few|TRBJ2-1|TRBD2|TRBV12-3/TRBV12-4
CASSYGTSQFF
TGTGCCAGCAGTTACGGGACTAGTCAGTTCTTC
>many|TRBJ1-4|-|TRBV20-1
CSARATVNEKLFF
TGCAGTGCTAGAGCTACAGTGAATGAAAAACTGTTTTTT
>once|TRBJ2-3|TRBD2|TRBV24-1
CATSDFRSGGANTQYF
TGTGCCACCAGTGATTTTAGAAGCGGGGGTGCTAATACGCAGTATTTT
>-|TRBJ2-5|-|TRBV10-1
CASSDPGALQETQYF
TGCGCCAGCAGTGATCCGGGAGCTTTACAAGAGACCCAGTACTTC
>many|TRBJ2-1|-|TRBV12-3/TRBV12-4
CASRLETSSYNEQFF
TGTGCCAGCCGACTAGAGACTAGCTCCTACAATGAGCAGTTCTTC
>-|TRBJ2-6|-|TRBV6-1
CASGVANVLTF
TGTGCCAGTGGGGTGGCCAACGTCCTGACTTTC
>many|TRBJ1-5|-|TRBV20-1
CSASSLVLHGNQPQHF
TGCAGTGCTAGTAGTCTTGTGCTCCATGGCAATCAGCCCCAGCATTTT
>many|TRBJ2-7|TRBD2|TRBV20-1
CSAVGGTSGWYEQYF
TGCAGTGCCGTTGGGGGAACTAGCGGGTGGTACGAGCAGTACTTC
>few|TRBJ2-2|TRBD2|TRBV20-1
CSARLAGANTGELFF
TGCAGTGCTAGACTAGCGGGGGCGAACACCGGGGAGCTGTTTTTT
>few|TRBJ2-7|TRBD1|TRBV11-2
CASSFLGSGTGTVDEQYF
TGTGCCAGCAGCTTTCTCGGTTCCGGGACAGGGACCGTCGACGAGCAGTACTTC
>-|TRBJ1-2|-|TRBV4-3
CASSHGTEALGYTF
TGCGCCAGCAGCCACGGGACGGAAGCGCTGGGCTACACCTTC
>many|TRBJ1-2|TRBD1|TRBV20-1
CSAPGTDDNYGYTF
TGCAGTGCTCCTGGGACAGACGATAACTATGGCTACACCTTC
>many|TRBJ2-5|-|TRBV7-2
CASSRGSEETQYF
TGTGCCAGCAGTCGGGGCTCCGAAGAGACCCAGTACTTC
>-|TRBJ1-5|-|TRBV4-2
CASSQDAGGSNQPQHF
TGTGCCAGCAGCCAAGATGCGGGGGGTAGCAATCAGCCCCAGCATTTT
>-|TRBJ1-5|-|TRBV7-2
CASSSNNQPQHF
TGTGCCAGCAGCTCAAACAATCAGCCCCAGCATTTT
>many|TRBJ2-3|-|TRBV20-1
CSAREGGSPSTDTQYF
TGCAGTGCTAGAGAGGGGGGATCGCCTAGCACAGATACGCAGTATTTT
>-|TRBJ2-5|-|TRBV5-1
CASSLVLGAVETQYF
TGCGCCAGCAGCTTGGTCCTCGGGGCGGTGGAGACCCAGTACTTC
>many|TRBJ1-2|-|TRBV20-1
CSARTGAYGYTF
TGCAGTGCTAGGACAGGAGCCTATGGCTACACCTTC
>many|TRBJ2-1|TRBD1|TRBV13
CASSARTGSNEQFF
TGTGCCAGCAGCGCAAGGACAGGTTCCAATGAGCAGTTCTTC
>few|TRBJ1-1|-|TRBV6-2/TRBV6-3
CASSTPLVGYTEAFF
TGTGCCAGCAGCACCCCCTTGGTGGGCTACACTGAAGCTTTCTTT
>many|TRBJ2-5|-|TRBV20-1
CSARESGKETQYF
TGCAGTGCTAGAGAATCTGGAAAAGAGACCCAGTACTTC
>many|TRBJ1-1|TRBD1|TRBV10-3
CAISPGTGTEAFF
TGTGCCATCAGTCCCGGGACAGGGACTGAAGCTTTCTTT
>-|TRBJ2-5|-|TRBV5-1
CASSLASEALQETQYF
TGCGCCAGCAGCTTGGCCTCCGAAGCCCTCCAAGAGACCCAGTACTTC
>-|TRBJ2-6|TRBD1|TRBV25-1
CASSARTGPSGANVLTF
TGTGCCAGCAGTGCAAGGACAGGGCCCTCGGGGGCCAACGTCCTGACTTTC
>-|TRBJ2-5|-|TRBV20-1
CSARRRYQETQYF
TGCAGTGCTAGGCGCAGGTACCAAGAGACCCAGTACTTC
>few|TRBJ1-5|TRBD1|TRBV6-5
CASSYSGTVNQPQHF
TGTGCCAGCAGTTACTCAGGGACAGTCAATCAGCCCCAGCATTTT
>few|TRBJ2-5|-|TRBV5-1
CASSEGKETQYF
TGCGCCAGCAGCGAGGGTAAAGAGACCCAGTACTTC
>many|TRBJ2-1|-|TRBV4-2
CASSQVGNNEQFF
TGTGCCAGCAGCCAAGTTGGAAACAATGAGCAGTTCTTC
>few|TRBJ2-5|TRBD1|TRBV7-9
CASSVRDSSAETQYF
TGTGCCAGCAGCGTACGGGACAGCTCGGCAGAGACCCAGTACTTC
>many|TRBJ1-1|-|TRBV20-1
CSARDEPTEAFF
TGCAGTGCTCGGGATGAACCCACTGAAGCTTTCTTT
>-|TRBJ1-5|-|TRBV12-3/TRBV12-4
CASSLAPVPRQGNQPQHF
TGTGCCAGCAGTTTAGCGCCAGTCCCCCGACAGGGCAATCAGCCCCAGCATTTT
>many|TRBJ2-1|-|TRBV12-3/TRBV12-4
CASNHDYNEQFF
TGTGCCAGCAACCACGACTACAATGAGCAGTTCTTC
>few|TRBJ2-7|TRBD1|TRBV4-3
CASSQDRGNVYEQYF
TGCGCCAGCAGCCAAGACAGGGGGAATGTGTACGAGCAGTACTTC
>many|TRBJ1-5|-|TRBV20-1
CSARERSGTQHRQPQHF
TGCAGTGCTAGAGAACGTTCCGGGACACAGCATCGGCAGCCCCAGCATTTT
>few|TRBJ2-3|TRBD1|TRBV20-1
CSAGTGGTDTQYF
TGCAGTGCTGGGACAGGGGGCACAGATACGCAGTATTTT
>many|TRBJ1-2|TRBD1|TRBV20-1
CSATLGGQDRFYGYTF
TGCAGTGCTACCCTTGGGGGACAGGACAGATTCTATGGCTACACCTTC
>-|TRBJ2-2|TRBD2|TRBV7-2
CASSLGSGENTGELFF
TGTGCCAGCAGCTTAGGTAGCGGGGAGAACACCGGGGAGCTGTTTTTT
>many|TRBJ1-2|-|TRBV12-3/TRBV12-4
CASSVQDGGYTF
TGTGCCAGCAGTGTTCAGGATGGTGGCTACACCTTC
>few|TRBJ2-1|-|TRBV7-2
CASSLGYSHANEQFF
TGTGCCAGCAGCCTTGGCTACTCCCATGCGAATGAGCAGTTCTTC
>many|TRBJ2-1|TRBD2|TRBV29-1
CSVDIAGSYNEQFF
TGCAGCGTTGATATAGCGGGTTCCTACAATGAGCAGTTCTTC
>few|TRBJ2-1|TRBD2|TRBV7-2
CASSLRSGGAGEQFF
TGTGCCAGCAGCTTACGTAGCGGGGGGGCGGGTGAGCAGTTCTTC
>many|TRBJ1-1|-|TRBV7-3
CASSLTTGNTEAFF
TGTGCCAGCAGCTTAACTACAGGGAACACTGAAGCTTTCTTT
>few|TRBJ1-1|-|TRBV20-1
CSARDRSGSTEAFF
TGCAGTGCTAGAGATCGGTCGGGGAGCACTGAAGCTTTCTTT
>-|TRBJ1-4|-|TRBV5-1
CASSRQVGGANEKLFF
TGCGCCAGCAGCCGTCAGGTTGGGGGAGCTAATGAAAAACTGTTTTTT
>-|TRBJ2-3|TRBD2|TRBV4-3
CASSQDRGGDTDTQYF
TGCGCCAGCAGCCAAGATCGGGGGGGAGACACAGATACGCAGTATTTT
>-|TRBJ2-1|TRBD1|TRBV9
CASSPEGQGQFF
TGTGCCAGCAGCCCTGAAGGACAGGGTCAGTTCTTC